This T cell receptor (beta chain) was retrieved from a study of shared T cell receptors in the human thymus. The assay was immunoSEQ multiplex PCR, and TCRdb's table has in-frame clones only and misses some. The sample has about 660,000 clones; roughly 90% are singletons. Germline trimming cut 7 bases from V and 4 bases from J; bases unmatched to any gene: 11. Germline V gene lookup returns CDR1 MNHEY and CDR2 SMNVEV (reference sequence). This CDR3 is built from 16 residues. This same sample was also part of a study on human thymus T cells. This second study says: Thymus was obtained from resections taken during corrective heart surgery. Overlap was high between thymic repertoires from unrelated individuals, as reported in related research.

The chain employs TRBV27 and TRBJ1-3, with 9 bases identical to TRBD1. This sequence was found in a boy under two years old with a congenital heart defect. The sequenced sample was thymocytes. The CDR3 DNA sequence: TGTGCCAGCAAAGAACCCGGGACAGGGTTAGGAAACACCATATATTTT. Translation: CASKEPGTGLGNTIYF.